This T cell receptor beta chain was identified in a study of CD8 T cells in Susac syndrome. Study-level background: Active disease was present in five or six of the sequenced Susac syndrome patients, whereas roughly 8 of them were in remission.

An amount of RNA that ranged from 0.5 to 1 ug was reverse transcribed with random hexamers. Amplification of TCR beta CDR3 across 54 Vbeta and 13 Jbeta was performed with immunoSEQ multiplex PCR. TCRdb itself ran the immunoSEQ multiplex PCR reads through MiXCR, one entry per CDR3 protein. The sample holds about 90,000 distinct CDR3 sequences, 95% to 96% seen once. CD8+ and CD4+ T cells were negatively isolated; TEMRA cells were FACS-enriched. This TCR was recovered from a human donor with Susac syndrome. Sequences were obtained from CD8+ T cells from PBMCs.

The CDR3 nucleotides read TGTGCCAGCAGTTTGGGACTAGCGGGGGTGGCGGATACGCAGTATTTT. Translation gives CASSLGLAGVADTQYF. This chain connects TRBV28 to TRBJ2-3; 14 positions match TRBD2. With 3 bases clipped from V and 6 bases from J, the junction kept 5 bases outside the gene matches. From germline, CDR1 is MDHEN and CDR2 SYDVKM. The CDR3 length is 16 residues.